This T cell receptor (beta chain) was documented in a study of a mutant IDH1 vaccine in newly diagnosed glioma. Study-level background: Treatment recipients were approximately 62% male and roughly 38% female, and their mean age was roughly 40 years.

Regarding the study as a whole: Pseudoprogression apparently lacked any relation to changes in top peripheral T cell clonotypes.

Concerning this clone itself: Its target is unknown.

Only in-frame clones appear in the TCRdb table, and some are missing; sequencing was by immunoSEQ multiplex PCR. The profile shows tens of thousands of clones, approximately 87% of them singletons. V shed 4 bases and J shed 1 base, with 21 bases lying between them. Germline CDR1 LGHNA, CDR2 YNFKEQ. This CDR3 has 18 amino acids. The time point denotes: week 23, last vaccination. Vaccinated patients received 300 ug of mutant IDH1 20-mer peptide per dose, with topical imiquimod. J is TRBJ2-3 and V is TRBV4-2, with D possibly matching TRBD2 (6 bases). The clonotype originates from a man aged 40-55 years with glioma. The source material was PBMCs, sampled from a glioma patient whose treatment included an IDH1 peptide vaccine. In DNA form, the CDR3 reads TGTGCCAGCAGCCCTAGACGGGGCGGGGCCGATCGCACAGATACGCAGTATTTT. This encodes CASSPRRGGADRTDTQYF.